Following are 30 T cell receptor beta chains from one sample sequenced in a study of CD8 T cells in ankylosing spondylitis. TCRdb processed the 5' RACE reads anew with MiXCR; each CDR3 protein has one entry. The sample lists nearly 250,000 distinct CDR3 sequences, around 32% occurring once. The sequencing sample was made of blood, either unsorted or a sorted T cell fraction (not recorded which). These receptors were obtained from a male donor with ankylosing spondylitis or in good health (not recorded which).

The chain combines TRBV20-1 with TRBJ2-1; 8 bases agree with TRBD1. Looked up from germline, CDR1 is DFQATT and CDR2 is SNEGSKA (reference sequence). V gave up 5 bases and J gave up 7 bases; unmatched junction bases: 16. The CDR3 runs 16 residues. Here the CDR3 DNA reads TGCAGTGCTCCAAGATCCCCAGGGGGCTCGAAAAATGAGCAGTTCTTC. Translation: CSAPRSPGGSKNEQFF.

The rearrangement uses TRBV7-6 and TRBJ2-5, with D unresolved. The germline gives CDR1 SGHVS, CDR2 FNYEAQ. The ends were cut back, 1 base at V and 0 bases at J, with 9 bases in the middle. The CDR3 is 15 residues long. The chain's CDR3 is CASSLGAEYQETQYF. The CDR3 DNA sequence: TGTGCCAGCAGCTTAGGAGCCGAGTACCAAGAGACCCAGTACTTC.

The chain carries TRBV29-1 and TRBJ2-5; tentatively, D is TRBD1 (6 bases). This CDR3 contains 15 residues. Trimming cost V 4 bases and J 2 bases, with 17 bases left between them. Germline V gene lookup returns CDR1 SQVTM and CDR2 ANQGSEA. The CDR3 DNA sequence: TGCAGCGTTGTCGAAGCAGGGGATGAGCAAGAGACCCAGTACTTC. Translation: CSVVEAGDEQETQYF.

The sample holds a few counts of this clonotype. The genes are TRBV5-5 and TRBJ2-7; D is possibly TRBD1 (6 bases). V lost 7 bases to trimming and J lost 0 bases, with 14 bases between them. The CDR3 length is 14 residues. Germline CDR1 SGHKS, CDR2 YYEKEE (reference sequence). The CDR3 coding sequence is TGTGCCAGCTCGGCTGGGGACAACTCCTACGAGCAGTACTTC. Translation: CASSAGDNSYEQYF.

The chain has TRBV20-1 and TRBJ1-1; no clear D gene. The CDR3 sequence is 13 residues long. Trimming took 8 bases from V and 1 from J, leaving 14 bases between them. Germline V CDR1 and CDR2: DFQATT, SNEGSKA (reference sequence). This CDR3 reads CSPITRGNTEAFF. The CDR3 nucleotides are TGCAGTCCAATAACCCGGGGGAACACTGAAGCTTTCTTT.

The chain couples TRBV27 to TRBJ1-5; D gene unclear. V lost 7 bases and J 1 base, leaving 5 bases between the germline ends. This CDR3 spans 12 amino acids. CDR1 is MNHEY and CDR2 is SMNVEV in the germline V gene (reference sequence). DNA of the CDR3: TGTGCCAGCAAGGACAGCAATCAGCCCCAGCATTTT. As protein: CASKDSNQPQHF.

The table lists this clonotype with a few counts. The gene calls are TRBV5-1 and TRBJ2-7; D tentatively fits TRBD1 or TRBD2 (5 bases each). V was shortened by 3 bases and J by 7 bases, with 20 bases between the two germline ends. This CDR3 has 15 residues. The V gene's germline CDR1 is SGHRS and CDR2 YFSETQ. In DNA, the CDR3 is TGCGCCAGCAGCTCGGTAGGGACCGTCCCTACAGAGCAGTACTTC. Protein: CASSSVGTVPTEQYF.

CDR3 amino acids: CATSRRDSIYNEQFF. The CDR3 bases are TGTGCCACCAGCCGCCGGGACAGCATATACAATGAGCAGTTCTTC. This chain uses TRBV15 with TRBJ2-1, with 7 nucleotides matching TRBD1. V gave up 5 bases and J gave up 4 bases; unmatched junction bases: 8. Per the germline V gene, CDR1 is LNHNV and CDR2 is YYDKDF (reference sequence). The CDR3 loop spans 15 amino acids.

The chain couples TRBV20-1 to TRBJ1-3, with D uncertain. The CDR3 length is 12 residues. Germline V gene data show CDR1 as DFQATT and CDR2 as SNEGSKA (reference sequence). CDR3 bases: TGCAGCCCGTCCCCCGACGGAAACACCATATATTTT. The encoded protein is CSPSPDGNTIYF.

This clonotype was detected once. This chain joins TRBV6-5 and TRBJ1-6; TRBD1 might be the D (5 bases). Trimming took 2 bases from V and 6 from J, leaving 8 bases between them. Germline V CDR1 and CDR2: MNHEY, SVGAGI. The CDR3 loop spans 14 amino acids. The CDR3: CASSYDSLNSPLHF. The CDR3 bases are TGTGCCAGCAGTTACGACAGTCTTAATTCACCCCTCCACTTT.

This clonotype was recorded a few times. This rearrangement joins TRBV6-1 to TRBJ2-2; D gene ambiguous. CDR3 size: 14 residues. The V end was cut by 5 bases, the J end by 1 base, with 8 bases between. Germline assignment: CDR1 MNHNS and CDR2 SASEGT. CDR3 nucleotides: TGTGCCAGCAGTCCCCTTCGGAACACCGGGGAGCTGTTTTTT. This translates into CASSPLRNTGELFF.

This clonotype appeared a few times. V gene TRBV7-2 combines with J gene TRBJ2-7; unclear D gene. Germline V gene lookup returns CDR1 SGHTA and CDR2 FQGNSA. The CDR3 has 12 amino acids. Trimming stripped 0 bases from V and 11 bases from J, with 11 bases between. The DNA for the CDR3 is TGTGCCAGCAGCTTAGCGGGCGGTCTGGAGTACTTC. Translation gives CASSLAGGLEYF.

The genes are TRBV7-9 and TRBJ2-4; D gene ambiguous. V lost 5 bases to trimming and J lost 7 bases, with 18 bases between them. CDR3 length equals 15 residues. Per the germline V gene, CDR1 is SEHNR and CDR2 is FQNEAQ (reference sequence). The CDR3 loop is CASSPEALAGNIQYF. DNA of the CDR3: TGTGCCAGCAGCCCCGAGGCCCTTGCCGGGAACATTCAGTACTTC.

Concerning this clonotype itself: An end of the junction differs from the germline gene, which may be a read error. The V call is TRBV6-5, the J call TRBJ2-1; D is unresolved. The CDR3 runs 19 residues. Germline CDR1 reads MNHEY; CDR2 reads SVGAGI. The CDR3 sequence: CDSSSQLQFSWVGYNEQFF. The CDR3 DNA reads as TGTGACAGCAGTTCCCAACTACAATTTTCGTGGGTGGGGTACAATGAGCAGTTCTTC.

V gene TRBV11-2 combines with J gene TRBJ2-1; weak D call: TRBD1 (6 bases). V lost 5 bases and J 4 bases, leaving 18 bases between the germline ends. This CDR3 contains 16 residues. Germline values: CDR1 SGHAT, CDR2 FQNNGV. CDR3: CASSVRGTRQYNEQFF. The DNA of the CDR3 is TGTGCCAGCAGCGTGCGAGGGACACGTCAGTACAATGAGCAGTTCTTC.

This clonotype was seen a few times. The chain recombines TRBV5-6 with TRBJ2-1; TRBD2 might be the D (5 bases). The CDR3 contains 14 residues. CDR1 SGHDT and CDR2 YYEEEE come from the germline V gene. V lost 1 base and J lost 2, with 7 bases in between. The CDR3 sequence is CASSLLAPYNEQFF. The CDR3 nucleotides read TGTGCCAGCAGCTTGCTAGCCCCCTACAATGAGCAGTTCTTC.

The chain is built from TRBV5-1 and TRBJ2-3, with 9 bases lining up with TRBD2. This CDR3 comprises 17 residues. Germline CDR1 is SGHRS and CDR2 is YFSETQ. V shed 4 bases and J 3 bases; nucleotides not matched to a gene: 12. The CDR3 loop is CASSLDGRGGQTDTQYF. The CDR3, as DNA: TGCGCCAGCAGCCTGGACGGGCGGGGGGGCCAGACAGATACGCAGTATTTT.

The chain couples TRBV20-1 to TRBJ2-3; 7 nucleotides align to TRBD1. V was pared by 4 bases and J by 0 bases, with 4 bases of the junction left unmatched. Germline assignment: CDR1 DFQATT and CDR2 SNEGSKA (reference sequence). The CDR3 consists of 14 residues. The CDR3 is CSATGQVSTDTQYF. CDR3 DNA sequence: TGCAGTGCTACAGGACAGGTTAGCACAGATACGCAGTATTTT.

The CDR3 here is CAIRTDRVGDTQYF. CDR3 in DNA: TGTGCCATCAGGACGGACAGGGTGGGGGATACGCAGTATTTT. V gene TRBV10-3 combines with J gene TRBJ2-3; TRBD1 matches at 8 bases. The CDR3 length is 14 residues. The germline V gene has CDR1 ENHRY and CDR2 SYGVKD. Unmatched junction bases numbered 8, after V lost 6 bases and J lost 6 bases.

The genes are TRBV29-1 and TRBJ1-2, with D unclear. The CDR3 spans 13 residues. The germline CDR1 and CDR2 sequences are SQVTM and ANQGSEA. V was shortened by 0 bases and J by 8 bases, with 13 bases between the two germline ends. CDR3 protein: CSVEDVGGGGYTF. Written as DNA, the CDR3 is TGCAGCGTTGAAGATGTCGGCGGAGGGGGCTACACCTTC.

V is TRBV20-1 and J is TRBJ2-2; possible D gene TRBD1, 6 bases. This CDR3 region has 13 residues. CDR1 and CDR2 (germline): DFQATT, SNEGSKA (reference sequence). V gave up 4 bases and J gave up 4 bases, with 10 bases separating them. CDR3 in DNA: TGCAGTGCTACTACAGGGTTCACCGGGGAGCTGTTTTTT. This gives the protein CSATTGFTGELFF.

J is TRBJ2-3 and V is TRBV4-2; 8 bases match TRBD2. This CDR3 has 15 residues. CDR1 is LGHNA and CDR2 is YNFKEQ in the germline V gene. The trim removed 2 bases at V and 3 bases at J, leaving 4 bases unmatched. The CDR3 DNA reads as TGTGCCAGCAGCCAACGGGGGGGCCTAACAGATACGCAGTATTTT. Amino acid sequence: CASSQRGGLTDTQYF.

This clonotype was recorded only once. The chain carries TRBV5-6 and TRBJ1-1; 8 bases are a match to TRBD1. V trimming: 2 bases; J trimming: 1 base; junction bases outside the gene matches: 7. CDR1 is SGHDT and CDR2 is YYEEEE in the germline V gene. This CDR3 spans 16 amino acids. CDR3 protein: CASSFLHRGRNTEAFF. CDR3 in DNA: TGTGCCAGCAGCTTCCTCCACAGGGGGAGGAACACTGAAGCTTTCTTT. The variable domain in full, with the rest retrieved from reference TRBV5-6 and TRBJ1-1, is DAGVTQSPTHLIKTRGQQVTLRCSPKSGHDTVSWYQQALGQGPQFIFQYYEEEERQRGNFPDRFSGHQFPNYSSELNVNALLLGDSALYLCASSFLHRGRNTEAFFGQGTRLTVV.

This clonotype has more than one count but fewer than ten. The chain employs TRBV12-3 or TRBV12-4 and TRBJ2-1; D is unclear. Trimming cost V 5 bases and J 0 bases, with 11 bases left between them. CDR3 length: 15 residues. As DNA, the CDR3 is TGTGCCAGCAGTCCCCATACGAGCTCCTACAATGAGCAGTTCTTC. Residues: CASSPHTSSYNEQFF.

Only a few counts were recorded for this clonotype. The chain couples TRBV5-1 to TRBJ2-3, with a tentative D call TRBD2 (5 bases). CDR1 SGHRS and CDR2 YFSETQ come from the germline V gene. The length of the CDR3 is 15 residues. V was clipped by 0 bases and J by 3 bases, with 11 bases between them. CDR3 sequence reads: CASSLVGEQTDTQYF. CDR3 nucleotides: TGCGCCAGCAGCTTGGTCGGGGAGCAGACAGATACGCAGTATTTT.

This sequence joins TRBV3-1 and TRBJ2-1, with TRBD1 matching 9 bases. Germline CDR1 reads LGHDT; CDR2 reads YNNKEL (reference sequence). This CDR3 is 15 amino acids long. V shed 5 bases, J shed 3 bases, and the junction held 5 bases outside the gene matches. CDR3 DNA sequence: TGTGCCAGCAGCGGCACAGGGGGCTACTACAATGAGCAGTTCTTC. Translation gives CASSGTGGYYNEQFF.

This chain links TRBV20-1 with TRBJ1-1; D gene uncertain. V lost 3 bases and J 1 base, leaving 6 bases between the germline ends. Germline V gene data show CDR1 as DFQATT and CDR2 as SNEGSKA (reference sequence). There are 12 residues in the CDR3. The CDR3 DNA sequence: TGCAGTGCTAGCAGAGAGAACACTGAAGCTTTCTTT. Its translation: CSASRENTEAFF.

This chain connects TRBV12-3 or TRBV12-4 to TRBJ1-3; D gene unclear. Trimming took off 6 bases at V and 3 bases at J, with 9 bases between the two ends. The CDR3 has 13 residues. The CDR3 loop is CASSGTLGNTIYF. The DNA for the CDR3 is TGTGCCAGCAGCGGTACCCTTGGAAACACCATATATTTT.

The chain is built from TRBV2 and TRBJ1-2; TRBD1 matches at 9 bases. V dropped 6 bases and J dropped 4; count of bases not matched to a gene: 6. CDR1 and CDR2 from the germline V gene are SNHLY and FYNNEI. The CDR3 loop spans 14 amino acids. CDR3 residues: CASRDPGQGYGYTF. CDR3 sequence (DNA): TGTGCCAGCAGGGATCCGGGACAGGGCTATGGCTACACCTTC.

This clonotype was observed a single time. This sequence joins TRBV5-1 and TRBJ2-3; tentatively, D is TRBD1 (5 bases). The germline V gene has CDR1 SGHRS and CDR2 YFSETQ. This CDR3 contains 14 residues. V was cut by 0 bases and J by 0 bases, with 5 bases left in between. In DNA form, the CDR3 reads TGCGCCAGCAGCTTGGACAGGAGCACAGATACGCAGTATTTT. As protein: CASSLDRSTDTQYF.